Shown below are 25 T cell receptor beta chains from a single sample sequenced in a study of blood T cells in healthy people across ages. Using a J-beta primer mix together with a sample-barcoded 5' primer, a second PCR was run for about 6 to 12 cycles. Using its own MiXCR run on the 5' RACE reads, TCRdb lists one record per CDR3 protein. The sample records fewer than 1,200,000 distinct CDR3 sequences, almost 25% being singletons. These data also formed part of another study, on T cells of mothers and their children.

Specimen: blood. The receptor set was obtained from a girl aged 2 to 9 in good health.

The chain carries TRBV7-2 and TRBJ1-1; possibly TRBD1 for D (6 bases). This CDR3 spans 15 amino acids. Germline CDR1 reads SGHTA; CDR2 reads FQGNSA. The V gene lost 1 base and the J gene lost 3 bases, with 12 bases spanning the gap. In DNA form, the CDR3 reads TGTGCCAGCAGCTTAGTGTCGGGGGCGGACACTGAAGCTTTCTTT. Translating gives CASSLVSGADTEAFF. The full variable domain, with the rest looked up from reference TRBV7-2 and TRBJ1-1, is GAGVSQSPSNKVTEKGKDVELRCDPISGHTALYWYRQSLGQGLEFLIYFQGNSAPDKSGLPSDRFSAERTGGSVSTLTIQRTQQEDSAVYLCASSLVSGADTEAFFGQGTRLTVV.

The chain couples TRBV4-3 to TRBJ1-1; D gene ambiguous. This CDR3 comprises 13 residues. V was cut by 3 bases and J by 1 base, with 6 bases left in between. Germline CDR1 and CDR2: LGHNA and YSLEER. The CDR3 reads CASSHLQNTEAFF. CDR3 in DNA: TGCGCCAGCAGCCACCTCCAGAACACTGAAGCTTTCTTT.

The chain links TRBV5-8 to TRBJ2-1; tentatively, D is TRBD2 (8 bases). Trimming cost V 5 bases and J 10 bases, with 22 bases left between them. The germline V gene encodes CDR1 SGHTS and CDR2 YDEGEE. This CDR3 is built from 15 residues. The CDR3 DNA reads as TGTGCCAGCAGATCCGGGACAGCGGGAGTTGAAGAGCAGTTCTTC. It encodes CASRSGTAGVEEQFF.

This clonotype turned up a few times. The chain couples TRBV7-3 to TRBJ2-1; D unclear. Germline assignment: CDR1 SGHTA and CDR2 FQGTGA. V lost 2 bases and J 6 bases, leaving 11 bases between the germline ends. This CDR3 is 14 amino acids long. CDR3 bases: TGTGCCAGCAGCTTAGATACTCCGAGCAATGAGCAGTTCTTC. This gives the protein CASSLDTPSNEQFF.

This clonotype was seen a few times. The J gene is TRBJ2-3, the V gene TRBV20-1; TRBD1 or TRBD2 may be the D gene (5 bases each). Deletions cut 3 bases from V and 0 bases from J, with 7 bases between. Germline assignment: CDR1 DFQATT and CDR2 SNEGSKA (reference sequence). The CDR3 length is 13 residues. The CDR3 DNA sequence: TGCAGTGCTAGGGGGGACAGCACAGATACGCAGTATTTT. This sequence encodes CSARGDSTDTQYF.

The J gene is TRBJ1-1, the V gene TRBV29-1; tentative D call: TRBD1 (6 bases). This CDR3 is built from 13 residues. The ends were cut back, 5 bases at V and 13 bases at J, with 23 bases in the middle. Per the germline V gene, CDR1 is SQVTM and CDR2 is ANQGSEA. The CDR3 is CSVFFTSGATGFF. The CDR3 DNA reads TGCAGCGTTTTTTTTACTTCAGGGGCGACGGGTTTCTTT.

The chain recombines TRBV19 with TRBJ1-3; D is uncertain. The CDR3 is made up of 15 amino acids. The V gene's germline CDR1 is LNHDA and CDR2 SQIVND (reference sequence). V gave up 5 bases and J gave up 0 bases, with 11 bases separating them. DNA of the CDR3: TGTGCCAGTAGTTCAACCCCCAACTCTGGAAACACCATATATTTT. It specifies CASSSTPNSGNTIYF.

The chain carries TRBV5-8 and TRBJ1-5, with D perhaps matching TRBD1 (6 bases). Germline values: CDR1 SGHTS, CDR2 YDEGEE. CDR3 length equals 15 residues. The germline V and J ends were trimmed by 1 base and 4 bases, with 12 bases remaining between them. CDR3 loop: CASSLPRTDNQPQHF. The CDR3 region has the DNA TGTGCCAGCAGCTTGCCCCGGACAGATAATCAGCCCCAGCATTTT.

This clonotype has a count of ten or more. The chain couples TRBV4-3 to TRBJ2-1, with 7 positions matching TRBD1. The CDR3 length is 15 residues. V shed 1 base and J 8 bases; nucleotides not matched to a gene: 8. Per the germline V gene, CDR1 is LGHNA and CDR2 is YSLEER. The CDR3 sequence is CASSQGTGTVDEQFF. In DNA form, the CDR3 reads TGCGCCAGCAGCCAAGGGACAGGCACCGTCGATGAGCAGTTCTTC.

The sample holds a few counts of this clonotype. The chain carries TRBV2 and TRBJ2-5, with TRBD1 matching over 9 bases. TRBJ2-7 explains the end of the DNA better; the J call may be wrong. The CDR3 runs 17 residues. Germline CDR1 SNHLY, CDR2 FYNNEI. DNA for the CDR3: TGTGCCAGCGGTGTACATACCGGGACAGGGATCGACTACGAGCAGTACTTC. Translation: CASGVHTGTGIDYEQYF.

The chain combines TRBV20-1 with TRBJ2-1; the D gene is possibly TRBD2 (5 bases). Germline V lookup: CDR1 DFQATT, CDR2 SNEGSKA (reference sequence). Trimming left V 4 bases short and J 6 bases short, with 10 bases between. The CDR3 runs to 12 residues. This CDR3 reads CSAISGINEQFF. The CDR3 DNA follows: TGCAGTGCTATCAGCGGAATCAATGAGCAGTTCTTC.

The chain couples TRBV4-1 to TRBJ1-3; no firm D call. Trimming cost V 4 bases and J 0 bases, with 13 bases left between them. The germline CDR1 and CDR2 sequences are MGHRA and YSYEKL. There are 16 residues in the CDR3. The CDR3 region is CASSPSGIHSGNTIYF. The CDR3 coding sequence is TGCGCCAGCAGCCCAAGCGGGATACACTCTGGAAACACCATATATTTT.

In this sample, this clonotype turned up once. This sequence joins TRBV12-3 or TRBV12-4 and TRBJ1-2; 9 bases are shared with TRBD1. V was clipped by 9 bases and J by 6 bases; unmatched bases: 11. The length of the CDR3 is 14 residues. CDR3 in DNA: TGTGCCAGTGACAGGGGGGAAAAAGAGAATGGCTACACCTTC. Its protein product is CASDRGEKENGYTF.

This sequence joins TRBV20-1 and TRBJ2-7, with D possibly matching TRBD2 (6 bases). The DNA end is more similar to TRBJ2-1, so the J call may be wrong. The CDR3 runs to 15 residues. Germline V gene sequence: CDR1 DFQATT, CDR2 SNEGSKA (reference sequence). In DNA form, the CDR3 reads TGCAGTGCTAGAGATGAGCTAGCGATCTACAATGAGCAGTTCTTC. It translates to CSARDELAIYNEQFF.

The chain couples TRBV20-1 to TRBJ2-7; D may be TRBD1 or TRBD2 (6 bases each). This CDR3 is built from 15 residues. Trimming removed 1 base from V and 6 bases from J, with 19 bases in between. From germline, CDR1 is DFQATT and CDR2 SNEGSKA (reference sequence). Written as DNA, the CDR3 is TGCAGTGCTAGAGGAGGTACTGGGGGCGGGGTCGAGCAGTACTTC. This translates into CSARGGTGGGVEQYF.

This clonotype was detected only a few times. The DNA of the CDR3 is TGTGCTAGTGGTACTGGGATCGGGCGCGATGGGGCCAACGTCCTGACTTTC. It is translated as CASGTGIGRDGANVLTF. The J gene is TRBJ2-6, the V gene TRBV12-5; D remains unclear. Germline values: CDR1 LGHNT, CDR2 FRNRAP. V dropped 5 bases and J dropped 3 bases, with 17 bases sitting between them. The CDR3 has 17 amino acids.

The chain carries TRBV3-1 and TRBJ1-2; TRBD1 is a possible D gene (5 bases). The V gene's germline CDR1 is LGHDT and CDR2 YNNKEL (reference sequence). The V gene lost 1 base and the J gene lost 4 bases, with 10 bases spanning the gap. This CDR3 spans 14 amino acids. The CDR3 loop reads CASSQVEGVYGYTF. The CDR3 coding sequence is TGTGCCAGCAGCCAAGTAGAAGGGGTCTATGGCTACACCTTC.

The chain uses TRBV29-1 and TRBJ2-2; 10 positions agree with TRBD2. The CDR3 sequence is 15 residues long. The junction had 12 bases not matched to a gene; V was cut back by 7 bases and J by 7 bases. Germline CDR1 is SQVTM and CDR2 is ANQGSEA. The CDR3 loop reads CSAPSSGSENGELFF. CDR3 DNA: TGCAGCGCCCCTTCTAGCGGGAGCGAAAACGGGGAGCTGTTTTTT.

This clonotype was seen a handful of times. As DNA, the CDR3 is TGTGCCAGCAGTCAATACAGGGGGCGCGAGCAGTACTTC. This sequence encodes CASSQYRGREQYF. The V gene is TRBV27, the J gene TRBJ2-1; TRBD1 matches at 9 bases. The end of the DNA aligns better with TRBJ2-7, so the J call may be wrong. The germline V gene encodes CDR1 MNHEY and CDR2 SMNVEV (reference sequence). The CDR3 length is 13 residues.

V and J are TRBV5-1 and TRBJ2-5, with D possibly being TRBD2 (6 bases). V was clipped by 4 bases and J by 2 bases, with 21 bases between them. Germline values: CDR1 SGHRS, CDR2 YFSETQ. CDR3 size: 17 residues. The chain's CDR3 is CASSQDGSGTVQETQYF. CDR3 bases: TGCGCCAGCAGCCAGGACGGTAGCGGAACCGTTCAAGAGACCCAGTACTTC. Based on the CDR3 plus reference TRBV5-1 and TRBJ2-5, the full variable domain is KAGVTQTPRYLIKTRGQQVTLSCSPISGHRSVSWYQQTPGQGLQFLFEYFSETQRNKGNFPGRFSGRQFSNSRSEMNVSTLELGDSALYLCASSQDGSGTVQETQYFGPGTRLLVL.

This clonotype was found a few times. The genes are TRBV5-6 and TRBJ1-4; D not certain. Trimming took off 4 bases at V and 8 bases at J, with 15 bases between the two ends. The germline V gene has CDR1 SGHDT and CDR2 YYEEEE. The CDR3 is made up of 14 amino acids. The CDR3 is CASSKRDREEKLFF. For the CDR3, the DNA is TGTGCCAGCAGCAAAAGGGATAGAGAAGAAAAACTGTTTTTT.

This clonotype was seen more than once but under ten times. Sequence at one end of the junction differs from germline and may be a read error. This chain uses TRBV27 with TRBJ2-3; 8 positions agree with TRBD1. This CDR3 is built from 15 residues. Germline CDR1 is MNHEY and CDR2 is SMNVEV (reference sequence). The CDR3 sequence is CASGFLGQGTDTQYF. As DNA, the CDR3 is TGTGCCAGCGGTTTCTTGGGACAGGGCACAGATACGCAGTATTTT.

The sample holds a few counts of this clonotype. The chain uses TRBV10-3 and TRBJ2-1; D may be TRBD1 (6 bases). V was pared by 4 bases and J by 2 bases, with 9 bases between. Germline V CDR1 and CDR2: ENHRY, SYGVKD. CDR3 length: 14 amino acids. In DNA, the CDR3 is TGTGCCATCAGTGGGGGGCAGGCCTACAATGAGCAGTTCTTC. This codes for CAISGGQAYNEQFF.

The V call is TRBV6-1, the J call TRBJ1-1, with unresolved D. The CDR3 has 14 residues. Trimming shortened V by 7 bases and J by 0 bases, and 12 bases separated the two germline ends. Germline assignment: CDR1 MNHNS and CDR2 SASEGT. The CDR3 here is CASTHLGMNTEAFF. CDR3 nucleotides: TGTGCCAGCACCCATTTAGGGATGAACACTGAAGCTTTCTTT.

This clonotype showed up just a few times. The V gene is TRBV15, the J gene TRBJ2-5; TRBD1 aligns across 7 bases. CDR1 LNHNV and CDR2 YYDKDF come from the germline V gene (reference sequence). The CDR3 runs 12 residues. The J segment lost 3 bases and the V segment lost 8 bases, leaving 3 bases of the junction unmatched. The DNA for the CDR3 is TGTGCCACCTTCGACAGGGAAGAGACCCAGTACTTC. This gives the protein CATFDREETQYF.